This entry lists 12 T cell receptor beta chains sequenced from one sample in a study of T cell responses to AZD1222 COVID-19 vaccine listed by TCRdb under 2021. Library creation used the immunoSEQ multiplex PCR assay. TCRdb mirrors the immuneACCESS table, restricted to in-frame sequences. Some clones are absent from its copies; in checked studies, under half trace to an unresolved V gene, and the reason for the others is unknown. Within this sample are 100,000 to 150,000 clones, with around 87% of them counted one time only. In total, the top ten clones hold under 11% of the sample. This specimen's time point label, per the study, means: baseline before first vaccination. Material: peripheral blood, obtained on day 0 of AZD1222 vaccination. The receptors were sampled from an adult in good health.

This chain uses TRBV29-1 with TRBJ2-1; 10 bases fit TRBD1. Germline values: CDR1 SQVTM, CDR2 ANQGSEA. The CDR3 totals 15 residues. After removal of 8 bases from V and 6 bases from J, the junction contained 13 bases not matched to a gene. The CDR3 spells CSIPDRGRLGNEQFF. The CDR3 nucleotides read TGCAGCATACCTGACAGGGGGCGATTGGGCAATGAGCAGTTCTTC.

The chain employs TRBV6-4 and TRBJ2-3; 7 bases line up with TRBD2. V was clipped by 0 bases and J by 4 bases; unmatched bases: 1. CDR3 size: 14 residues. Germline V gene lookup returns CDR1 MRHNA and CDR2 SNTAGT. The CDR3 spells CASSDSAGADTQYF. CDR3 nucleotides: TGTGCCAGCAGTGACTCGGCGGGAGCAGATACGCAGTATTTT.

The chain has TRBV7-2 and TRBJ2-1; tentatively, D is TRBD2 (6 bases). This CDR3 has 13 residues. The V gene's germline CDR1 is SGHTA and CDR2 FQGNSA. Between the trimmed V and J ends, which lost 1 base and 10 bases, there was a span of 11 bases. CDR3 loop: CASSLGAGWEQFF. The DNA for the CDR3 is TGTGCCAGCAGCTTAGGGGCGGGATGGGAGCAGTTCTTC.

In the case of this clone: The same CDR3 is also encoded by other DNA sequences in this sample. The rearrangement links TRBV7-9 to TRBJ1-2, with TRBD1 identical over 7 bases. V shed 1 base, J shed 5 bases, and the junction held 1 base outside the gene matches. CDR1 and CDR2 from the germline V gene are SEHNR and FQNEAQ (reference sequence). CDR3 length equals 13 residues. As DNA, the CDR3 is TGTGCCAGCAGCTTAGGACAGGGATATGGCTACACCTTC. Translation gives CASSLGQGYGYTF.

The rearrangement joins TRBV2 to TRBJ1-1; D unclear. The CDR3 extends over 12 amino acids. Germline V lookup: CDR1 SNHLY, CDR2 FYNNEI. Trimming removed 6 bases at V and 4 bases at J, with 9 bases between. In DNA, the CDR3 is TGTGCCAGCAGGAGGGTGAGCACTGAAGCTTTCTTT. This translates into CASRRVSTEAFF.

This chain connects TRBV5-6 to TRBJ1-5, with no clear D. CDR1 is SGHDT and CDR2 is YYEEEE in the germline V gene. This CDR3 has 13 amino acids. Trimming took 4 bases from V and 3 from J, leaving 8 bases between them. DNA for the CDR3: TGTGCCAGCAGCGGGCTAAACAATCAGCCCCAGCATTTT. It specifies CASSGLNNQPQHF.

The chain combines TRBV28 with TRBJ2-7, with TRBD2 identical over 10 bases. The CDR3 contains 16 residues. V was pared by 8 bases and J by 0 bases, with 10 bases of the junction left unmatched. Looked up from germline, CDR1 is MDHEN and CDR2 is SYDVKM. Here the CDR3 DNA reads TGTGCCAGCGGAAGAGTACGGACTAGCGGCTCCTACGAGCAGTACTTC. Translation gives CASGRVRTSGSYEQYF.

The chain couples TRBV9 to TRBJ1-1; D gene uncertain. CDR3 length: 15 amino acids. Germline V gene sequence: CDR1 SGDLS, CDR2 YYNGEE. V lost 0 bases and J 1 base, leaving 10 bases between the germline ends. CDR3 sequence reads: CASSVGGVRNTEAFF. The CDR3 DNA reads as TGTGCCAGCAGCGTAGGCGGGGTGCGGAACACTGAAGCTTTCTTT.

CDR3 sequence: CASSAGTYEQYF. DNA for the CDR3: TGTGCCTCGAGTGCGGGAACCTACGAGCAGTACTTC. This chain connects TRBV19 to TRBJ2-7, with D perhaps matching TRBD2 (6 bases). The length of the CDR3 is 12 residues. With 11 bases removed from V and 2 bases from J, the gap between germline ends came to 13 bases. Germline lookup yields CDR1 LNHDA and CDR2 SQIVND (reference sequence). The full variable domain, with the rest looked up from reference TRBV19 and TRBJ2-7, is DGGITQSPKYLFRKEGQNVTLSCEQNLNHDAMYWYRQDPGQGLRLIYYSQIVNDFQKGDIAEGYSVSREKKESFPLTVTSAQKNPTAFYLCASSAGTYEQYFGPGTRLTVT.

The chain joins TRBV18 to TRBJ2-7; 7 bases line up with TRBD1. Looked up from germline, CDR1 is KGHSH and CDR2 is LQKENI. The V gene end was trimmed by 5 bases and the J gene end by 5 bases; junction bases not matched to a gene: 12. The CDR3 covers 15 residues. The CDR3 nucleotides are TGTGCCAGCTCAAGACCCGGGACAGTTCGCGACGAGCAGTACTTC. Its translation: CASSRPGTVRDEQYF.

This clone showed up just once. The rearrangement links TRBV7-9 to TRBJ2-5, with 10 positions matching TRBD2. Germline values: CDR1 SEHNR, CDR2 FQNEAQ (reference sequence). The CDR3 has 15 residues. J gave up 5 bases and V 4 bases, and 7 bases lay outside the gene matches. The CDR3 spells CASSSVAGGRETQYF. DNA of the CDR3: TGTGCCAGCAGCTCCGTAGCGGGAGGCCGGGAGACCCAGTACTTC.

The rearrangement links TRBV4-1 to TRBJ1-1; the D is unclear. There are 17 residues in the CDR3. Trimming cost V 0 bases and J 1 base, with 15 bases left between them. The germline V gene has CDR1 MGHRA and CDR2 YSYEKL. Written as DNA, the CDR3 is TGCGCCAGCAGCCAAGATGGCCCACCAGTCCCGAACACTGAAGCTTTCTTT. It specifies CASSQDGPPVPNTEAFF.